These T cell receptor beta chains were read from a single sample in a study of control samples from healthy donors and cancer patients. The protocol was immunoSEQ multiplex PCR, while the TCRdb copy is restricted to in-frame clones and leaves out a portion. Of about 120,000 clones in the sample, 90% to 95% were seen once. The sample was blood. These receptors were obtained from a young woman in good health. Both conserved end residues are part of each CDR3. The order of the fields is J gene, V gene, clone size, D gene, CDR3 length, CDR3 protein, CDR3 DNA. The D gene is left open where the match is weak. Some rows have no size entry. The others give once, few or many, or a class for an expanded clone.

TRBJ2-1,TRBV7-9,-,TRBD1,15,CASTRQGLNLNEQFF,TGTGCCAGCACCCGACAGGGCCTCAACCTCAATGAGCAGTTCTTC
TRBJ1-1,TRBV5-6,-,-,13,CASSLAVNTEAFF,TGTGCCAGCAGCTTGGCGGTGAACACTGAAGCTTTCTTT
TRBJ2-5,TRBV5-6,-,-,14,CASSIRGGRETQYF,TGTGCCAGCAGCATACGTGGGGGGCGAGAGACCCAGTACTTC
TRBJ1-5,TRBV19,few,-,12,CASSGRAQPQHF,TGTGCCAGTAGTGGCAGGGCTCAGCCCCAGCATTTT
TRBJ2-3,TRBV7-2,-,-,15,CASSLLAIRTDTQYF,TGTGCCAGCTCACTCCTAGCGATTCGCACAGATACGCAGTATTTT
TRBJ2-7,TRBV7-2,few,TRBD1,15,CASSLGQTGRYEQYF,TGTGCCAGCAGCTTAGGTCAGACAGGGCGCTACGAGCAGTACTTC
TRBJ1-1,TRBV2,once,-,13,CASRQMGGTEAFF,TGTGCCAGCAGGCAAATGGGAGGAACTGAAGCTTTCTTT
TRBJ2-1,TRBV20-1,-,TRBD1,15,CSASSDRVSDNEQFF,TGCAGTGCTAGTTCGGACAGGGTAAGCGACAATGAGCAGTTCTTC
TRBJ1-1,TRBV29-1,-,TRBD1,12,CSVEGIGTEAFF,TGCAGCGTTGAGGGAATCGGGACAGAGGCTTTCTTT
TRBJ2-3,TRBV5-5,-,-,18,CASSLVASALGSTDTQYF,TGTGCCAGCAGCTTAGTCGCGTCGGCGCTGGGGAGCACAGATACGCAGTATTTT
TRBJ1-1,TRBV3-1/TRBV3-2,-,-,14,CASSQEEGASEAFF,TGTGCCAGCAGCCAAGAAGAAGGGGCTTCTGAAGCTTTCTTT
TRBJ2-2,TRBV30,-,TRBD2,11,CARGDHGELFF,TGTGCGCGGGGGGACCACGGGGAGCTGTTTTTT
TRBJ2-5,TRBV7-2,few,-,15,CASSLGYRSQETQYF,TGTGCCAGCAGCTTAGGGTATAGGAGCCAAGAGACCCAGTACTTC
TRBJ2-5,TRBV24-1,once,-,13,CATSENGQETQYF,TGTGCCACCAGTGAGAACGGCCAAGAGACCCAGTACTTC
TRBJ2-7,TRBV6-5,-,TRBD1,16,CASSSLPGQGVFEQYF,TGTGCCAGCAGTTCCCTCCCCGGACAGGGGGTCTTTGAGCAGTACTTC
TRBJ1-5,TRBV27,-,-,15,CASSLSPYSNQPQHF,TGTGCCAGCAGTTTGAGTCCTTATAGCAATCAGCCCCAGCATTTT
TRBJ1-2,TRBV9,once,-,15,CASSPDSQVNYGYTF,TGTGCCAGCAGCCCAGACTCACAGGTGAACTATGGCTACACCTTC
TRBJ1-1,TRBV28,-,-,14,CASGTSVVNTEAFF,TGTGCCAGCGGGACTTCAGTAGTGAACACTGAAGCTTTCTTT
TRBJ2-1,TRBV9,-,-,12,CASSVAWGEQFF,TGTGCCAGCAGCGTAGCTTGGGGCGAACAGTTCTTC
TRBJ1-1,TRBV5-5,-,-,14,CASSQTSVVTEAFF,TGTGCCAGCAGCCAGACGTCGGTGGTCACTGAAGCTTTCTTT
TRBJ2-4,TRBV28,-,TRBD1,17,CASSRPQTGRMKDIQYF,TGTGCCAGCAGTCGTCCCCAGACAGGGCGCATGAAGGACATTCAGTACTTC
TRBJ1-1,TRBV12-5,-,-,14,CASALIGGGTEAFF,TGTGCTAGTGCCCTCATCGGGGGGGGCACTGAAGCTTTCTTT
TRBJ1-2,TRBV6-1,-,-,11,CASSEALFNPF,TGTGCCAGCAGTGAAGCGCTATTCAACCCCTTC
TRBJ2-7,TRBV4-1,-,TRBD2,17,CASSQAPPGLALHEQYF,TGCGCCAGCAGCCAAGCCCCCCCGGGACTAGCATTGCACGAGCAGTACTTC
TRBJ1-6,TRBV5-5,-,TRBD1,14,CASRRDSLNSPLHF,TGTGCCAGCAGACGGGACAGCCTCAATTCACCCCTCCACTTT
TRBJ2-2,TRBV28,-,-,16,CASSPVQGANTGELFF,TGTGCCAGCAGCCCTGTACAGGGCGCGAACACCGGGGAGCTGTTTTTT
TRBJ2-5,TRBV29-1,-,TRBD1,15,CSLKGTGGAFGTQYF,TGCAGCCTGAAGGGGACAGGGGGCGCTTTCGGGACCCAGTACTTC
TRBJ2-2,TRBV28,few,-,14,CASSPHEGAGELFF,TGTGCCAGCAGTCCCCATGAAGGGGCCGGGGAGCTGTTTTTT
TRBJ1-4,TRBV3-1/TRBV3-2,-,-,16,CASSQRTGSANEKLFF,TGTGCCAGCAGCCAGCGAACAGGGTCAGCTAATGAAAAACTGTTTTTT
TRBJ2-4,TRBV13,-,TRBD2,15,CASSVREAAKNIQYF,TGTGCCAGCAGCGTGCGGGAGGCAGCCAAAAACATTCAGTACTTC
TRBJ2-3,TRBV27,-,TRBD2,15,CASSLAGVPIDTQYF,TGTGCCAGCAGTTTAGCGGGAGTTCCTATAGATACGCAGTATTTT
TRBJ2-7,TRBV11-2,-,TRBD2,14,CASSPSGGVYEQYF,TGTGCCAGCAGCCCCTCGGGGGGGGTATACGAGCAGTACTTC
TRBJ2-3,TRBV11-1,-,-,12,CASSWDPDTQYF,TGTGCCAGCAGCTGGGACCCAGATACGCAGTATTTT
TRBJ1-1,TRBV18,-,-,14,CASSPIQGYTEAFF,TGTGCCAGCTCACCGATACAGGGATACACTGAAGCTTTCTTT
TRBJ1-3,TRBV14,-,-,19,CASSPYAGGALFSGNTIYF,TGTGCCAGCAGCCCATATGCCGGGGGGGCTCTGTTCAGTGGAAACACCATATATTTT
TRBJ2-4,TRBV10-1,-,-,14,CASSDGGSKNIQYF,TGCGCCAGCAGCGACGGAGGGTCCAAAAACATTCAGTACTTC
TRBJ1-4,TRBV6-5,-,TRBD1,14,CASSWTGGPEKLFF,TGTGCCAGCAGCTGGACAGGGGGGCCTGAAAAACTGTTTTTT
TRBJ2-6,TRBV9,-,-,17,CASSVATTLSGANVLTF,TGTGCCAGCAGCGTAGCTACGACTCTCTCTGGGGCCAACGTCCTGACTTTC
TRBJ2-7,TRBV3-1/TRBV3-2,-,TRBD2,16,CASSQDGTSEAYEQYF,TGTGCCAGCAGCCAAGACGGGACTAGCGAAGCCTACGAGCAGTACTTC
TRBJ2-1,TRBV24-1,once,TRBD2,15,CATSDPSGGRNEQFF,TGTGCCACCAGTGACCCCTCGGGGGGGAGGAATGAGCAGTTCTTC
TRBJ2-7,TRBV28,-,-,12,CASSGAIYEQYF,TGTGCCAGTTCAGGGGCAATCTACGAGCAGTACTTC
TRBJ1-2,TRBV6-5,-,TRBD1,14,CASSPGQRVSKHTF,TGTGCCAGCTCCCCGGGACAGAGGGTTTCTAAGCACACCTTC
TRBJ2-7,TRBV24-1,-,-,14,CATSDHAGTREQYF,TGTGCCACCAGTGATCACGCCGGGACGCGCGAGCAGTACTTC
TRBJ1-3,TRBV10-3,few,-,16,CAISESPGRTGNTIYF,TGTGCCATCAGTGAGTCGCCAGGGCGAACTGGAAACACCATATATTTT
TRBJ2-5,TRBV11-1,-,TRBD2,14,CASSLTSGSETQYF,TGTGCCAGCAGCTTAACTAGCGGGAGTGAGACCCAGTACTTC
TRBJ2-7,TRBV13,-,TRBD1,15,CASSTRDRGLYEQYF,TGTGCCAGCAGCACGCGGGACAGGGGCCTTTACGAGCAGTACTTC
TRBJ1-1,TRBV30,-,-,13,CAWRWGMNTEAFF,TGTGCCTGGAGGTGGGGGATGAACACTGAAGCTTTCTTT
TRBJ1-2,TRBV6-2/TRBV6-3,-,TRBD1,16,CASSTPTGVLFRGYTF,TGTGCCAGCAGCACCCCGACAGGGGTTCTTTTCAGAGGCTACACCTTC
TRBJ2-3,TRBV4-3,-,-,16,CASSQEAVSSTDTQYF,TGCGCCAGCAGCCAAGAGGCGGTTTCGAGCACAGATACGCAGTATTTT
TRBJ2-5,TRBV18,-,-,15,CASSPRAGNSETQYF,TGTGCCAGCTCACCCCGGGCAGGGAATTCAGAGACCCAGTACTTC
TRBJ1-5,TRBV7-2,-,-,13,CASSLGPDQPQHF,TGTGCCAGCAGCCTAGGTCCGGATCAGCCCCAGCATTTT
TRBJ1-2,TRBV14,-,-,14,CASSQVGGTHGYTF,TGTGCCAGCAGCCAAGTGGGTGGCACGCATGGCTACACCTTC
TRBJ2-1,TRBV20-1,once,-,11,CSAQTWYEQFF,TGCAGTGCCCAGACTTGGTATGAGCAGTTCTTC
TRBJ2-2,TRBV7-3,-,-,16,CASSSSVTGNTGELFF,TGTGCCAGCAGCTCCTCCGTGACTGGCAACACCGGGGAGCTGTTTTTT
TRBJ1-1,TRBV14,-,-,16,CASSQRRPARTTEAFF,TGTGCCAGCAGCCAACGTCGTCCGGCCCGCACCACTGAAGCTTTCTTT
TRBJ2-1,TRBV27,-,-,15,CASSLSVNAGLEQFF,TGTGCCAGCAGTTTATCTGTGAATGCAGGGTTAGAGCAGTTCTTC
TRBJ2-3,TRBV28,-,TRBD2,17,CASSSLAGAFLGDTQYF,TGTGCCAGCAGTTCACTAGCGGGGGCATTTTTGGGAGATACGCAGTATTTT
TRBJ2-5,TRBV18,-,-,14,CASSPRELQETQYF,TGTGCCAGCTCACCGAGAGAGTTACAAGAGACCCAGTACTTC
TRBJ2-4,TRBV7-9,-,TRBD1,19,CASSLDRRGPFLAGNIQYF,TGTGCCAGCAGCTTAGATCGCAGGGGGCCCTTTCTGGCGGGAAACATTCAGTACTTC